These 20 T cell receptor beta chains share one sample of origin, sequenced in a study of shared clonotypes between healthy human individuals. TCRdb's copy holds only in-frame clones and misses some; the assay was immunoSEQ multiplex PCR. There are some 2.4 million clones in the sample; 80% to 95% occur only once, and more than 0.35% lies in the top ten. The sample was naive CD4+ T cells from PBMCs. The subset is: CD45RA+ positively selected. These receptors originate from a young man in good health. Some clones in this sample may be carry-over from other donors' samples.

The chain recombines TRBV7-3 with TRBJ2-5; D unresolved. This CDR3 spans 14 amino acids. The V end was cut by 5 bases, the J end by 2 bases, with 12 bases between. Germline V gives CDR1 SGHTA, CDR2 FQGTGA. The CDR3 spells CASSQLDGQETQYF. The CDR3 region has the DNA TGTGCCAGCAGCCAACTCGACGGGCAAGAGACCCAGTACTTC.

The chain carries TRBV7-2 and TRBJ1-1, with D maybe TRBD1 (5 bases). Germline V gene lookup returns CDR1 SGHTA and CDR2 FQGNSA. Trimming took off 4 bases at V and 4 bases at J, with 10 bases between the two ends. This CDR3 comprises 13 residues. CDR3 in DNA: TGTGCCAGCAGCTCCAGGGAAGGCACTGAAGCTTTCTTT. The encoded protein is CASSSREGTEAFF.

This clone was seen only once. The chain joins TRBV4-2 to TRBJ2-5, with D possibly being TRBD2 (6 bases). This CDR3 contains 15 residues. The germline gives CDR1 LGHNA, CDR2 YNFKEQ. V was cut by 0 bases and J by 0 bases, with 8 bases left in between. CDR3 in amino acids: CASSQDREYQETQYF. CDR3 coding DNA: TGTGCCAGCAGCCAAGATCGGGAGTACCAAGAGACCCAGTACTTC.

The chain is built from TRBV9 and TRBJ1-2; 7 nucleotides line up with TRBD1. Germline trimming cut 3 bases from V and 4 bases from J; bases unmatched to any gene: 12. This CDR3 has 16 residues. Germline V gene data show CDR1 as SGDLS and CDR2 as YYNGEE. The CDR3 DNA sequence: TGTGCCAGCAGCGAGACCGACAGGGTAGTTGTCTATGGCTACACCTTC. Protein sequence: CASSETDRVVVYGYTF.

The chain joins TRBV11-1 to TRBJ2-1; 9 nucleotides align to TRBD1. This CDR3 contains 15 residues. The J segment lost 10 bases and the V segment lost 1 base, leaving 8 bases of the junction unmatched. CDR1 and CDR2 (germline): SGHAT, FQDESV (reference sequence). This CDR3 reads CASSLDRGPLGEQFF. The CDR3 DNA sequence: TGTGCCAGCAGCTTAGACAGGGGGCCGCTGGGGGAGCAGTTCTTC.

The chain carries TRBV28 and TRBJ2-2; perhaps TRBD2 as D (5 bases). CDR3 length: 16 amino acids. V was cut by 2 bases and J by 6 bases, with 16 bases left in between. Germline assignment: CDR1 MDHEN and CDR2 SYDVKM. The CDR3 bases are TGTGCCAGCAGTTTAGAGGCGAAAAGGGAGTCCGGGGAGCTGTTTTTT. Encoded protein: CASSLEAKRESGELFF.

The J gene is TRBJ2-1, the V gene TRBV11-2; TRBD2 is a possible D gene (5 bases). The CDR3 has 11 residues. Trimming removed 1 base from V and 11 bases from J, with 6 bases in between. CDR1 SGHAT and CDR2 FQNNGV come from the germline V gene. The CDR3 spells CASSLGEKQFF. In DNA form, the CDR3 reads TGTGCCAGCAGCTTAGGGGAGAAGCAGTTCTTC.

CDR3 coding DNA: TGTGCCAGCAGCTCTAACAGGGGGAAAGCCTACGAGCAGTACTTC. Amino acid sequence: CASSSNRGKAYEQYF. This chain connects TRBV11-2 to TRBJ2-7, with 8 bases matching TRBD1. CDR3 length: 15 residues. CDR1 and CDR2 from the germline V gene are SGHAT and FQNNGV. Trimming at V came to 4 bases and at J to 2 bases, leaving 7 bases not matched to a gene.

The chain combines TRBV27 with TRBJ2-1; 14 nucleotides align to TRBD2. Trimming removed 7 bases from V and 5 bases from J; junction bases left unmatched: 10. The CDR3 is made up of 17 amino acids. Germline CDR1 MNHEY, CDR2 SMNVEV (reference sequence). CDR3 nucleotide sequence: TGTGCCAGCACCACTCGACTAGCGGGAGGGCCGCACAATGAGCAGTTCTTC. Translating it yields CASTTRLAGGPHNEQFF.

The chain carries TRBV10-3 and TRBJ2-1, with TRBD2 identical over 10 bases. The germline V gene has CDR1 ENHRY and CDR2 SYGVKD. J gave up 10 bases and V 10 bases, and 13 bases lay outside the gene matches. CDR3 length: 14 residues. The CDR3: CATRIQREGNEQFF. Written as DNA, the CDR3 is TGTGCCACCAGGATCCAGCGGGAGGGAAACGAGCAGTTCTTC.

This chain connects TRBV29-1 to TRBJ1-4; unclear D gene. The CDR3 totals 12 residues. Looked up from germline, CDR1 is SQVTM and CDR2 is ANQGSEA. V was clipped by 1 base and J by 7 bases, with 7 bases between them. The CDR3 nucleotides read TGCAGCGTTGAAGGGGATGGTGAAAAACTGTTTTTT. This translates into CSVEGDGEKLFF.

The chain employs TRBV19 and TRBJ2-2; D remains unclear. V was cut by 5 bases and J by 7 bases, with 11 bases left in between. CDR3 length equals 13 residues. CDR1 and CDR2 (germline): LNHDA, SQIVND (reference sequence). The CDR3 loop is CASSAWFGGELFF. In DNA, the CDR3 is TGTGCCAGTAGTGCGTGGTTCGGCGGGGAGCTGTTTTTT.

This rearrangement joins TRBV25-1 to TRBJ2-2; tentatively, D is TRBD1 (6 bases). In germline, CDR1 is MGHDK, CDR2 SYGVNS. V gave up 5 bases and J gave up 5 bases, with 15 bases separating them. The CDR3 sequence is 15 residues long. CDR3 DNA: TGTGCCAGCAGTAATTGGGACACACGTACCGGGGAGCTGTTTTTT. As protein: CASSNWDTRTGELFF.

This chain uses TRBV19 with TRBJ1-4; no definite D call. From germline, CDR1 is LNHDA and CDR2 SQIVND (reference sequence). Trimming took 4 bases from V and 8 from J, leaving 20 bases between them. The CDR3 has 16 amino acids. The CDR3 loop reads CASSTSPGISGEKLFF. CDR3 sequence (DNA): TGTGCCAGTAGTACCTCCCCGGGAATTTCGGGAGAAAAACTGTTTTTT.

V gene TRBV28 combines with J gene TRBJ2-3; D ambiguous. The V gene lost 2 bases and the J gene lost 4 bases, with 13 bases spanning the gap. Germline-derived CDR1 and CDR2 are MDHEN and SYDVKM. The CDR3 runs 15 residues. CDR3 bases: TGTGCCAGCAGTTTAAATGGCCCCTCGGCAGATACGCAGTATTTT. Protein product: CASSLNGPSADTQYF.

The chain is built from TRBV2 and TRBJ2-3; TRBD2 agrees at 9 bases. The CDR3 runs to 18 residues. V gave up 8 bases and J gave up 0 bases; unmatched junction bases: 15. Germline CDR1 reads SNHLY; CDR2 reads FYNNEI. This CDR3 is CASLTHYISGSSTDTQYF. The CDR3 bases are TGTGCCAGCCTAACACATTACATTAGCGGGAGTAGCACAGATACGCAGTATTTT.

This clone has only a few counts. Other DNA sequences from this sample encode an identical CDR3 as well. This chain joins TRBV20-1 and TRBJ1-3; D is uncertain. The CDR3 consists of 11 residues. V was pared by 1 base and J by 4 bases, with 2 bases between. CDR1 and CDR2 from the germline V gene are DFQATT and SNEGSKA (reference sequence). DNA of the CDR3: TGCAGTGCTAGAGGCGGAAACACCATATATTTT. It specifies CSARGGNTIYF.

This rearrangement joins TRBV7-2 to TRBJ1-1; TRBD1 is a possible D gene (6 bases). The germline CDR1 and CDR2 sequences are SGHTA and FQGNSA. V dropped 5 bases and J dropped 1 base, with 17 bases sitting between them. The CDR3 totals 16 residues. The CDR3 nucleotides read TGTGCCAGCAGCCTAAGATCGGGAGGGGGGAACACTGAAGCTTTCTTT. Amino acids: CASSLRSGGGNTEAFF.

The chain joins TRBV28 to TRBJ1-5; unclear D gene. The ends were cut back, 6 bases at V and 1 base at J, with 16 bases in the middle. Germline lookup yields CDR1 MDHEN and CDR2 SYDVKM. This CDR3 is built from 16 residues. CDR3: CASSRAFRWSNQPQHF. DNA of the CDR3: TGTGCCAGCAGCCGGGCCTTTAGATGGAGCAATCAGCCCCAGCATTTT.

The J gene is TRBJ1-1, the V gene TRBV10-3; D uncertain. The germline V and J ends were trimmed by 3 bases and 9 bases, with 11 bases remaining between them. The CDR3 has 12 amino acids. From germline, CDR1 is ENHRY and CDR2 SYGVKD. CDR3 coding DNA: TGTGCCATCAGTGACAGCACTCGGAAAGCTTTCTTT. Its translation is CAISDSTRKAFF.